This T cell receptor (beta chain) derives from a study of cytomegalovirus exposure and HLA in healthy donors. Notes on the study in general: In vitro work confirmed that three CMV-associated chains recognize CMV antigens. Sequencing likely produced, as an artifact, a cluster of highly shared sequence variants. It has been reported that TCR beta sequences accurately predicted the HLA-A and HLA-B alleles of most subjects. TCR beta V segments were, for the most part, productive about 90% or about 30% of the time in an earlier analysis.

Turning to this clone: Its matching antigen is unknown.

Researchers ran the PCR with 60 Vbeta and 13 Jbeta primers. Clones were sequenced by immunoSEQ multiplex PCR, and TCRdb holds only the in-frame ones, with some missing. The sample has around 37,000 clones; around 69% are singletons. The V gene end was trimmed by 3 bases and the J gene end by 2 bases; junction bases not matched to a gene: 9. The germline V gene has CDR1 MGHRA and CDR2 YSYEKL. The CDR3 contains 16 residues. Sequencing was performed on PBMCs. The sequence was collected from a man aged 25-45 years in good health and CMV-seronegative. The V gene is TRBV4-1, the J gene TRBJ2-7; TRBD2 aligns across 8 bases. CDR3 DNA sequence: TGCGCCAGCAGCCAGGGAGCGGGAGAGGGGGCCTACGAGCAGTACTTC. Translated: CASSQGAGEGAYEQYF.